The entry that follows covers one T cell receptor (beta chain) sequence. This specimen comes from a study of cytomegalovirus exposure and HLA in healthy donors. The CDR3 length is 14 residues. V gave up 7 bases and J gave up 0 bases, with 15 bases separating them. Per germline, CDR1 SQVTM and CDR2 ANQGSEA. In the PCR, 60 Vbeta and 13 Jbeta primers were used. Profiling relied on immunoSEQ multiplex PCR, and the TCRdb table lists in-frame clones only, not all of them. The profile covers fewer than 200,000 clones, with about 72% appearing a single time and 1.5% taken by the ten largest. The receptor was isolated from a girl aged 5-17 years in good health and CMV-seronegative. The chain is built from TRBV29-1 and TRBJ1-1, with D perhaps matching TRBD1 (6 bases). Input material: PBMCs. The CDR3 DNA reads TGCAGCGCACAAAGCCAGGGGATGAACACTGAAGCTTTCTTT. Translated: CSAQSQGMNTEAFF.